These T cell receptor beta chains were read from a single sample in a study of HIV-infected patients and healthy controls. TCRdb processed the 5' RACE reads anew with MiXCR; each CDR3 protein has one entry. The sample carries 10,000 to 15,000 distinct CDR3 sequences, about 5.1% recorded once. Specimen: blood. Source of these receptors: an adult in good health. The CDR3 runs from the conserved cysteine through the conserved F or W. The D gene is left open where the match is weak. The size of a clone is reported for some rows only, either as once, few or many, or as a class for expanded clones.

many,TRBV11-3,TRBJ1-4,NA,CASSLGFVTNEKLFF
many,TRBV29-1,TRBJ2-7,TRBD1,CSVGGQSYEQYF
many,TRBV6-6,TRBJ2-3,TRBD2,CASSYSLFETSGIASTDTQYF
medium-sized,TRBV7-9,TRBJ2-5,NA,CASSLDPGAKETQYF
many,TRBV6-5,TRBJ2-7,TRBD1,CASSLRPGQGLYEQYF
medium-sized,TRBV7-6,TRBJ2-1,TRBD2,CASSSGTSGGHNEQFF
many,TRBV5-6,TRBJ1-6,NA,CASSLRGPGNSPLHF
medium-sized,TRBV20-1,TRBJ2-3,NA,CSASPVYSDTQYF
NA,TRBV5-4,TRBJ1-2,NA,CASTGLLANYGYTF
medium-sized,TRBV12-3/TRBV12-4,TRBJ1-1,TRBD1,CASSSNDRGQPEAFF
few,TRBV4-1,TRBJ2-3,NA,CASSQIRQATDTQYF
medium-sized,TRBV10-1,TRBJ2-5,NA,CASSESLDSQETQYF
NA,TRBV25-1,TRBJ1-4,NA,CASRLRTNEKLFF
many,TRBV29-1,TRBJ1-2,NA,CSVETDTNYGYTF
medium-sized,TRBV6-4,TRBJ2-1,NA,CASSEDANNEQFF
many,TRBV18,TRBJ2-7,NA,CASSPGSGEEQYF
many,TRBV27,TRBJ2-2,NA,CASSLSASTGELFF
few,TRBV7-9,TRBJ2-3,TRBD1,CASSRFGTGMTDTQYF
many,TRBV4-1,TRBJ1-1,NA,CASSREGGPSFF
many,TRBV12-3/TRBV12-4,TRBJ1-5,NA,CASSYSTGNQPQHF
medium-sized,TRBV6-5,TRBJ1-1,NA,CASRVDSWNTEAFF
medium-sized,TRBV7-9,TRBJ1-2,NA,CASSLALGEDGYTF
NA,TRBV12-3/TRBV12-4,TRBJ1-1,NA,CASRIGGTTEAFF
medium-sized,TRBV4-1,TRBJ2-2,NA,CASSQDGVDTGELFF
many,TRBV7-9,TRBJ2-1,TRBD2,CASSEGLAGLNEQFF
many,TRBV7-9,TRBJ1-1,NA,CASSLGQVVNTEAFF
NA,TRBV6-6,TRBJ1-4,NA,CASKPATDHNEKLFF
NA,TRBV12-3/TRBV12-4,TRBJ1-2,TRBD1,CASRIQGHYGYTF
many,TRBV5-6,TRBJ1-1,NA,CASSSTLNRATEAFF
many,TRBV6-6,TRBJ1-5,NA,CASSYVREGQPQHF
many,TRBV6-4,TRBJ2-3,TRBD2,CASTPNRGDTDTQYF
many,TRBV6-5,TRBJ2-2,NA,CASSRTPGRQTGELFF
medium-sized,TRBV20-1,TRBJ1-5,NA,CSAREREYSNQPQHF
many,TRBV25-1,TRBJ1-2,TRBD1,CASWPGQKRGYTF
many,TRBV6-1,TRBJ2-1,NA,CASSEQGRNEQFF
few,TRBV7-9,TRBJ2-7,NA,CASSWTAYEQYF
NA,TRBV25-1,TRBJ2-1,TRBD1,CASTANRGLWNEQFF
medium-sized,TRBV7-2,TRBJ2-7,TRBD1,CASSPARRTGAYEQYF
many,TRBV19,TRBJ2-7,TRBD1,CASSISQGAIYEQYF
medium-sized,TRBV7-9,TRBJ2-1,NA,CASRREGDEQFF
many,TRBV5-1,TRBJ1-6,NA,CASSLGTESPLHF
medium-sized,TRBV7-8,TRBJ2-3,TRBD2,CASSVRTSGASDTQYF
medium-sized,TRBV6-1,TRBJ1-5,TRBD1,CASSFGQGGHQPQHF
many,TRBV27,TRBJ1-2,NA,CASSLSGSYGYTF
many,TRBV4-2,TRBJ2-5,NA,CASSQDIQGQETQYF
medium-sized,TRBV20-1,TRBJ1-5,TRBD1,CSGQGAGRSNQPQHF
medium-sized,TRBV5-1,TRBJ2-2,NA,CASSLVEIPAGGELFF
few,TRBV7-9,TRBJ1-1,NA,CASSLIFGGNTEAFF
medium-sized,TRBV20-1,TRBJ1-1,NA,CSARDPRTYLTENTEITEAFF
medium-sized,TRBV11-2,TRBJ1-1,NA,CASSSRTVNTEAFF
many,TRBV7-6,TRBJ2-5,TRBD2,CASSLRGSGGAVSETQYF
medium-sized,TRBV5-1,TRBJ1-1,NA,CASTEQLNTEAFF
NA,TRBV13,TRBJ2-1,NA,CASSLENAGTNEQFF
many,TRBV5-1,TRBJ2-1,NA,CASSPGGGARNEQFF
many,TRBV29-1,TRBJ2-7,NA,CSVERWGGLSYEQYF
many,TRBV5-1,TRBJ2-5,TRBD2,CASSPGTNQETQYF
medium-sized,TRBV7-9,TRBJ1-1,NA,CASSLAGGNTEAFF
many,TRBV5-6,TRBJ2-3,TRBD2,CASSWQTSGGADTQYF